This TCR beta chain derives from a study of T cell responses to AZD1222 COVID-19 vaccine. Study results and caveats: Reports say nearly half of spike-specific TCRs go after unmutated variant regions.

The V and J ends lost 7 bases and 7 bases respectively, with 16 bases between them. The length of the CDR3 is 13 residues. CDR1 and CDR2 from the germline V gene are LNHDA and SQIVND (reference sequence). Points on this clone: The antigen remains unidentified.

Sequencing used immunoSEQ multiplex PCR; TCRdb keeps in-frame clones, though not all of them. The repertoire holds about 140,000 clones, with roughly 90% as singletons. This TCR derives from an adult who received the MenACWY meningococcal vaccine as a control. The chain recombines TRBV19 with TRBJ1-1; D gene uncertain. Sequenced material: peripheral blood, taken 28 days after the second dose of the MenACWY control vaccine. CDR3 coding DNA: TGTGCCAGTATGTCGCAGGTGAGGGATGAAGCTTTCTTT. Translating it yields CASMSQVRDEAFF. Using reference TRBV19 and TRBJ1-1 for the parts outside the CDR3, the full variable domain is DGGITQSPKYLFRKEGQNVTLSCEQNLNHDAMYWYRQDPGQGLRLIYYSQIVNDFQKGDIAEGYSVSREKKESFPLTVTSAQKNPTAFYLCASMSQVRDEAFFGQGTRLTVV.